This T cell receptor (beta chain) was profiled in a study of blood T cells in healthy people across ages. The authors ran a second PCR of roughly 6 to 12 cycles using a sample-barcoded 5' primer and a J-beta primer mix. TCRdb re-derived calls from the 5' RACE reads in MiXCR, one entry per CDR3 protein. The sample holds approximately 2,000,000 distinct CDR3 sequences; 39% are singletons and the top ten take about 21%. Study outcomes and limitations: Compared with aged donors, long-lived donors showed fewer expanded clones, suggesting selection.

Remarks on this clonotype: Its antigen is unknown.

CDR3 length equals 15 residues. V shed 4 bases and J shed 3 bases, with 15 bases lying between them. The germline CDR1 and CDR2 sequences are MNHNY and SVGAGI (reference sequence). This clonotype originated in a human donor in good health. The specimen sequenced was blood. The chain links TRBV6-6 to TRBJ1-2, with D possibly being TRBD1 (6 bases). In DNA form, the CDR3 reads TGTGCCAGCAGTTCTCGACTAGGGACACACTATGGCTACACCTTC. Its protein product is CASSSRLGTHYGYTF.